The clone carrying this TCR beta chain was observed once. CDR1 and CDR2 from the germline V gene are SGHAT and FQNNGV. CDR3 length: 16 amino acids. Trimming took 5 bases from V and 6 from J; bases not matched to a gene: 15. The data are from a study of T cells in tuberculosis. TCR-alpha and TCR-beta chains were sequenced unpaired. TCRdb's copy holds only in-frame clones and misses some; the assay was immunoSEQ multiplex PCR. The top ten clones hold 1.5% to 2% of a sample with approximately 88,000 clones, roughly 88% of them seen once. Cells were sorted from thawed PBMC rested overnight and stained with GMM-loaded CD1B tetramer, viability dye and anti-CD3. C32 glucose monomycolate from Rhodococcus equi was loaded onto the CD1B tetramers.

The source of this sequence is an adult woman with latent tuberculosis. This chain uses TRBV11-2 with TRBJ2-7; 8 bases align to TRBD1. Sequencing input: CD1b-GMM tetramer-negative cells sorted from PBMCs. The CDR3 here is CASSRSVRGQVIEQYF. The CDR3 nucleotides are TGTGCCAGCAGCCGATCCGTGCGGGGACAGGTGATCGAGCAGTACTTC.